This T cell receptor (beta chain) derives from a study of radiotherapy plus CTLA-4 blockade in lung cancer. Study at large: Objective responses arose in over 15% of patients, and around 30% experienced disease control. Overall study findings and caveats: Early shifts in blood T cell clones, with interferon-beta, reportedly predicted response best. Tumor-derived TCR clones expanded in blood after radiotherapy plus ipilimumab.

Trimming at V came to 0 bases and at J to 5 bases, leaving 11 bases not matched to a gene. CDR3 length: 17 amino acids. CDR1 and CDR2 (germline): SGDLS, YYNGEE. Only in-frame clones appear in the TCRdb table, and some are missing; sequencing was by immunoSEQ multiplex PCR. This sample yields about 98,000 clones, of which 82% are seen a single time; around 3% belongs to the top ten. Note on this clone: No antigen is known for it.

This sample comprised peripheral blood, obtained from a patient treated with radiotherapy plus ipilimumab. This clonotype was sampled from a human donor with non-small cell lung cancer who had a partial response to radiotherapy plus ipilimumab. The chain combines TRBV9 with TRBJ2-7; 10 positions agree with TRBD2. In DNA form, the CDR3 reads TGTGCCAGCAGCGTAGGGACTAGCGGTTCCCATGGGGACGAGCAGTACTTC. As protein: CASSVGTSGSHGDEQYF.